This is a list of T cell receptor beta chains from one sample in a study of PD-L1 blockade in urothelial cancer. This table comes from immunoSEQ multiplex PCR, and its TCRdb copy is limited to in-frame clones, with some not included. This table has roughly 49,000 clones, around 84% appearing once. Source: PBMCs, taken around atezolizumab (anti-PD-L1) treatment. These receptors were taken from a man in his 60s with urothelial cancer. The conserved cysteine and the conserved F or W are not part of the CDR3 here. Each record gives: D gene, J gene, V gene, CDR3 protein. D genes are given only for firm matches.

>NA|TRBJ2-4|TRBV5-1
ASSLEVAKNIQY
>NA|TRBJ2-1|TRBV5-1
ASSLAPGVTYNEQF
>TRBD2|TRBJ2-1|TRBV5-1
ASSSATSGGTSSYNEQF
>TRBD1|TRBJ1-1|TRBV30
AWSRGENTEAF
>TRBD1|TRBJ2-7|TRBV5-6
ASSEGTGFLREQY
>NA|TRBJ1-5|TRBV7-2
ASSLEASRGNQPQH
>TRBD2|TRBJ2-3|TRBV5-1
ASRYDPRLAVTDTQY
>NA|TRBJ1-1|TRBV7-2
ASSWSDGKAF
>NA|TRBJ1-1|TRBV29-1
SVEGRAGSTEAF
>TRBD1|TRBJ1-2|TRBV7-8
ASSLGDSRYGYT
>NA|TRBJ1-1|TRBV30
AWVGQLGVSGTEAF
>TRBD1|TRBJ1-1|TRBV30
AWTQGAWNTEAF
>TRBD1|TRBJ1-5|TRBV7-8
ASSSPTGVIQPQH
>NA|TRBJ1-5|TRBV19
ASSTNPRGRSNQPQH
>NA|TRBJ1-1|TRBV7-3
ASSPKVRGTLTEAF
>TRBD1|TRBJ2-7|TRBV6-5
ASSWDSKRPYEQY
>NA|TRBJ2-3|TRBV5-4
ASSSPQGGADTQY
>NA|TRBJ2-1|TRBV5-1
ASSSPLGSISAREQF
>NA|TRBJ2-7|TRBV5-4
ASSTDSEGYEQY
>NA|TRBJ2-5|TRBV6-5
ASSSSETQY
>TRBD2|TRBJ2-1|TRBV6-1
ASSILAGPYNEQF
>TRBD2|TRBJ2-3|TRBV27
ASSLWLAETDTQY
>NA|TRBJ1-3|TRBV7-8
ASSPGHPGNTIY
>NA|TRBJ1-4|TRBV14
ASSQDLRSNEKLF
>NA|TRBJ1-3|TRBV2
ASNEGVPGNTIY
>NA|TRBJ2-1|TRBV6-5
ASSYSERWNEQF
>TRBD1|TRBJ1-5|TRBV7-2
ASSLSQGGGASNQPQH
>NA|TRBJ2-7|TRBV5-6
ASSLPGTNEQY
>TRBD1|TRBJ1-4|TRBV27
ASQFHRGSEKLF
>NA|TRBJ1-5|TRBV4-2
ASSQGRPSNQPQH
>TRBD1|TRBJ2-7|TRBV27
ASRRDRAASYEQY
>NA|TRBJ2-1|TRBV27
ASSLSAPGGMDEQF
>NA|TRBJ2-2|TRBV27
ASSSGSPTGELF
>TRBD1|TRBJ1-2|TRBV6-1
ASRYGTVYGYT
>NA|TRBJ1-2|TRBV19
ASSFGQGYT
>NA|TRBJ1-5|TRBV6-1
ASTPTGNQPQH
>TRBD1|TRBJ2-2|TRBV30
AWSPLGQGAGELF